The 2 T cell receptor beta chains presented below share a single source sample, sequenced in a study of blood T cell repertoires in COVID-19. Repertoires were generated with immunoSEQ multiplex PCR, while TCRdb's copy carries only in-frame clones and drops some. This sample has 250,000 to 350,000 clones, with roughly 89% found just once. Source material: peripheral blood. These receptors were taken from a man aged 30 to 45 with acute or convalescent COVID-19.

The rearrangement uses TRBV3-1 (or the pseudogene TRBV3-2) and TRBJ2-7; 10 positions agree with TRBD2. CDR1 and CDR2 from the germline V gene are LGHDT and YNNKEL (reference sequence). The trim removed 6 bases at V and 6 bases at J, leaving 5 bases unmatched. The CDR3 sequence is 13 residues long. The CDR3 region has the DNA TGTGCCAGCAGTTCGCTAGCGGGAGCCGAGCAGTACTTC. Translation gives CASSSLAGAEQYF.

CDR3 amino acids: CASTSSDTQYF. The CDR3 region has the DNA TGCGCCAGCACTAGTTCAGATACGCAGTATTTT. The chain has TRBV10-2 and TRBJ2-3; D ambiguous. V lost 7 bases, J lost 4 bases, and 6 bases lay in between. CDR3 length: 11 amino acids. The germline V gene has CDR1 WSHSY and CDR2 SAAADI.